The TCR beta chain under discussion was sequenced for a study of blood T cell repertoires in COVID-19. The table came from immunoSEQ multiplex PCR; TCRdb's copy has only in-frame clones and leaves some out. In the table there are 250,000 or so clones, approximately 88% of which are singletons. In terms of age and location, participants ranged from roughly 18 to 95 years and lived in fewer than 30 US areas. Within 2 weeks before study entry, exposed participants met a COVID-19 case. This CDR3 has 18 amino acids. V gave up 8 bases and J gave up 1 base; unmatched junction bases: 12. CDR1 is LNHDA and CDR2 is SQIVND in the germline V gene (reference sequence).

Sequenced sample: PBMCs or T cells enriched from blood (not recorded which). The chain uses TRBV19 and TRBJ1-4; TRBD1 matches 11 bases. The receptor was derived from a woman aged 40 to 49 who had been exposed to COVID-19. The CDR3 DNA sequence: TGTGCCAGTCAAGAACCGAGGACAGGGGGCGGAACTAATGAAAAACTGTTTTTT. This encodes CASQEPRTGGGTNEKLFF.